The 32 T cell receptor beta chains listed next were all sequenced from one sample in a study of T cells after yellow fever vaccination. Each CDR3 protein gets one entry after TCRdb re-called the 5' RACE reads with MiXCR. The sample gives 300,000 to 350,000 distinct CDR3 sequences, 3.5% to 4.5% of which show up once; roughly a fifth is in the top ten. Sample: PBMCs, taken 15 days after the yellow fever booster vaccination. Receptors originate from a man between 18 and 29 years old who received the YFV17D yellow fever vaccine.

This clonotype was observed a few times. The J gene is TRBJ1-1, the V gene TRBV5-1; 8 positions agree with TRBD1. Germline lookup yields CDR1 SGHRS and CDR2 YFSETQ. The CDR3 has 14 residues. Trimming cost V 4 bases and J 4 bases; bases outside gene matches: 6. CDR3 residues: CASSIQGASTEAFF. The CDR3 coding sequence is TGCGCCAGCAGCATCCAGGGGGCCAGCACTGAAGCTTTCTTT.

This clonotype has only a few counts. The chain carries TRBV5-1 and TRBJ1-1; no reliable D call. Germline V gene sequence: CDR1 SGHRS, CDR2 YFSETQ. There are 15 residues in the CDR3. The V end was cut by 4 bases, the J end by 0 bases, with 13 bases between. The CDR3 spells CASSSGVTVNTEAFF. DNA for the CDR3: TGCGCCAGCAGCAGCGGTGTAACAGTGAACACTGAAGCTTTCTTT.

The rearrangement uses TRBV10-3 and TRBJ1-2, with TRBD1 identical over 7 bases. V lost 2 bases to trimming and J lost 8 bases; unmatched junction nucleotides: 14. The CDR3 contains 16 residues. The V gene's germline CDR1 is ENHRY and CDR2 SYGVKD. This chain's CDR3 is CAISEPEPETGKGYTF. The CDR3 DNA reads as TGTGCCATCAGTGAGCCAGAACCCGAGACAGGGAAAGGCTACACCTTC.

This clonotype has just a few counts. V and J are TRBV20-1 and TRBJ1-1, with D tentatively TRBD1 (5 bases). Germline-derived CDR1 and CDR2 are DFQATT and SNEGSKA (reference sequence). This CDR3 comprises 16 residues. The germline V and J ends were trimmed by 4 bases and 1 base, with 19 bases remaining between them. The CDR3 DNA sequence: TGCAGTGCTAACCCCTTGGGGCAGGGTGGGAACACTGAAGCTTTCTTT. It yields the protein CSANPLGQGGNTEAFF.

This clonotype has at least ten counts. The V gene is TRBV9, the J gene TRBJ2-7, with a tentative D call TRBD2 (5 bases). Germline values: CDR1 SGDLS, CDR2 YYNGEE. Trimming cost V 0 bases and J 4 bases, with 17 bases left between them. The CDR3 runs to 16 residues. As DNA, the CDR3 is TGTGCCAGCAGCGTAGCGCCCTCGGACTTCGCATACGAGCAGTACTTC. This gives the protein CASSVAPSDFAYEQYF.

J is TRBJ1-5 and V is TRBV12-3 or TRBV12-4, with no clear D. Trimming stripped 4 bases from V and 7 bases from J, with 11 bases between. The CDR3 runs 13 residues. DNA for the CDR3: TGTGCCAGCAGTTACGGGGTAAGCCAGCCCCAGCATTTT. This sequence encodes CASSYGVSQPQHF.

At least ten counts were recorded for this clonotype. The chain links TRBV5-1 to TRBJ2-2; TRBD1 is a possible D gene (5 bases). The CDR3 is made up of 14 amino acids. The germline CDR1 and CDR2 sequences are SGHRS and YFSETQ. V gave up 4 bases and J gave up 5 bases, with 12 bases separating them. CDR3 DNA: TGCGCCAGCAGCCCTTCCCAGGGTACCGGGGAGCTGTTTTTT. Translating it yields CASSPSQGTGELFF.

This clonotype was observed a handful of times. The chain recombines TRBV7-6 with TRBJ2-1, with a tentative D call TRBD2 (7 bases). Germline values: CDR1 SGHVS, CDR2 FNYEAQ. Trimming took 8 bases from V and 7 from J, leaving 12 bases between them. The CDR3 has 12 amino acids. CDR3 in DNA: TGTGCCAGCCGGGGGGCAGGGAATGAGCAGTTCTTC. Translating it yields CASRGAGNEQFF.

Written as DNA, the CDR3 is TGTGCCAGCTCGCCCGACAGGGAGAGGGGCACAGATACGCAGTATTTT. Translation: CASSPDRERGTDTQYF. V usage is TRBV18 and J usage is TRBJ2-3; 7 bases agree with TRBD1. The V gene's germline CDR1 is KGHSH and CDR2 LQKENI. The V gene end was trimmed by 6 bases and the J gene end by 1 base; junction bases not matched to a gene: 10. CDR3 length equals 16 residues.

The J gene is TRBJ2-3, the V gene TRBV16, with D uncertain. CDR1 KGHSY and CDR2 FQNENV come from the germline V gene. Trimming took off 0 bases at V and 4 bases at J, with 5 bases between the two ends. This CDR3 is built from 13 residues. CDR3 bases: TGTGCCAGCAGCCAATCGGCGGCAGATACGCAGTATTTT. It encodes CASSQSAADTQYF.

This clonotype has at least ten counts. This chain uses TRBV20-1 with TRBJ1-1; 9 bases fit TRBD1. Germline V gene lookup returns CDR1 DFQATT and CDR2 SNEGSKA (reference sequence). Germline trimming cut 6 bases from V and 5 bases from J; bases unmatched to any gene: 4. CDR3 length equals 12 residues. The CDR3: CSARQGGTEAFF. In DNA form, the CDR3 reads TGCAGTGCACGACAGGGGGGAACTGAAGCTTTCTTT.

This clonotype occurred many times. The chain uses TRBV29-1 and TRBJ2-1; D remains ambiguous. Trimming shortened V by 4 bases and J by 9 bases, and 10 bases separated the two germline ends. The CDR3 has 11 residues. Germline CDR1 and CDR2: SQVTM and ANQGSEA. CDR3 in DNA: TGCAGCGTTGTGCCGCTCGCTGAGCAGTTCTTC. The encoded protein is CSVVPLAEQFF.

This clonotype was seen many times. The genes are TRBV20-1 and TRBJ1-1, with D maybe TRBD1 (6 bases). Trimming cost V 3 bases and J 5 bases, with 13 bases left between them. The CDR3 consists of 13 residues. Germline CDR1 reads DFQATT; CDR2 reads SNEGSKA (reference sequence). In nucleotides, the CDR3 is TGCAGTGCTAGGGACAGTCGTGTAACTGAAGCTTTCTTT. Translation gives CSARDSRVTEAFF.

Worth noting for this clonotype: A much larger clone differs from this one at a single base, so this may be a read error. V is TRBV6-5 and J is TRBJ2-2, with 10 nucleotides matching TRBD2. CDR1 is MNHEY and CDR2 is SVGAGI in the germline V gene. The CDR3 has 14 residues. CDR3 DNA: TGTGCCAGCAGTCCAGCGGGGGGGCTTAGGGAGCTGATTTTT. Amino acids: CASSPAGGLRELIF.

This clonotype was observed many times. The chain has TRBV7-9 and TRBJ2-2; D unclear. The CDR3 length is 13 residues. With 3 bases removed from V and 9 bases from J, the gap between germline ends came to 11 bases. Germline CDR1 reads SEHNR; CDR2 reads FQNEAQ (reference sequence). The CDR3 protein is CASSLGDERELFF. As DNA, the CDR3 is TGTGCCAGCAGCTTGGGCGATGAGAGGGAGCTGTTTTTT. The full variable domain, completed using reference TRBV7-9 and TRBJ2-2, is DTGVSQNPRHKITKRGQNVTFRCDPISEHNRLYWYRQTLGQGPEFLTYFQNEAQLEKSRLLSDRFSAERPKGSFSTLEIQRTEQGDSAMYLCASSLGDERELFFGEGSRLTVL.

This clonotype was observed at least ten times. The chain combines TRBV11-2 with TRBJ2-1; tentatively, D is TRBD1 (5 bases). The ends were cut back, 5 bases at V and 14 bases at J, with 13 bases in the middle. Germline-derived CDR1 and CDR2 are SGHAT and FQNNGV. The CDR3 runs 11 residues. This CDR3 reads CASSQAGIEFF. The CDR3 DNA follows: TGTGCCAGCAGCCAAGCAGGGATAGAGTTCTTC.

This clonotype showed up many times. This CDR3 is CASSVAQVTDTQYF. In DNA, the CDR3 is TGTGCCAGCAGCGTAGCTCAGGTTACAGATACGCAGTATTTT. This sequence joins TRBV9 and TRBJ2-3, with D unresolved. V shed 0 bases and J shed 3 bases, with 8 bases lying between them. Germline-derived CDR1 and CDR2 are SGDLS and YYNGEE. CDR3 length equals 14 residues.

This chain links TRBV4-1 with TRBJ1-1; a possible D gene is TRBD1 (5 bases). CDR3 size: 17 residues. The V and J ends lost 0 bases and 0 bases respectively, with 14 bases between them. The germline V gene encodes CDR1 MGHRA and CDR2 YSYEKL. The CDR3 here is CASSQDRQTLVNTEAFF. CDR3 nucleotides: TGCGCCAGCAGCCAAGATAGACAGACCCTTGTGAACACTGAAGCTTTCTTT.

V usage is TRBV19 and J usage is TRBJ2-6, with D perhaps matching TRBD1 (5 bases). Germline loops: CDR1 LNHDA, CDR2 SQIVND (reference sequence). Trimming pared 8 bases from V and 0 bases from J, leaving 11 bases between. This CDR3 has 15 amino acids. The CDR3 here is CASLDTSSGANVLTF. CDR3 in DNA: TGTGCCAGTTTGGACACCAGCTCTGGGGCCAACGTCCTGACTTTC.

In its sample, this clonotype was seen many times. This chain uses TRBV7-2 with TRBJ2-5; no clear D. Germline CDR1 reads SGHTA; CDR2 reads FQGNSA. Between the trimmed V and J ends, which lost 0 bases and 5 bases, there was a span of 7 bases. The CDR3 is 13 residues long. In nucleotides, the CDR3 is TGTGCCAGCAGCTTAGCGGCGCGGGAGACCCAGTACTTC. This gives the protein CASSLAARETQYF.

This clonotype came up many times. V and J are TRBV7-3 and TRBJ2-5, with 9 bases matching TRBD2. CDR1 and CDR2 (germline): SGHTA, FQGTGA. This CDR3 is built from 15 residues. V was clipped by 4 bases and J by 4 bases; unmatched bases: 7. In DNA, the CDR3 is TGTGCCAGCAGCTCCGGACTAGCGAGTCGAGAGACCCAGTACTTC. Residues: CASSSGLASRETQYF.

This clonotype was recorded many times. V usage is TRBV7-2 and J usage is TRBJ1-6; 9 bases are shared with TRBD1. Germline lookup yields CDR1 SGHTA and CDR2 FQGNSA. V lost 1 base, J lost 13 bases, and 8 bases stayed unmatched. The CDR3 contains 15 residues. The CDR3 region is CASSLVGDREIPLHF. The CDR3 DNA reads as TGTGCCAGCAGCTTAGTCGGGGACAGGGAAATCCCCCTCCACTTT. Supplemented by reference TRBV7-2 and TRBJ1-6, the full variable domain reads GAGVSQSPSNKVTEKGKDVELRCDPISGHTALYWYRQSLGQGLEFLIYFQGNSAPDKSGLPSDRFSAERTGGSVSTLTIQRTQQEDSAVYLCASSLVGDREIPLHFGNGTRLTVT.

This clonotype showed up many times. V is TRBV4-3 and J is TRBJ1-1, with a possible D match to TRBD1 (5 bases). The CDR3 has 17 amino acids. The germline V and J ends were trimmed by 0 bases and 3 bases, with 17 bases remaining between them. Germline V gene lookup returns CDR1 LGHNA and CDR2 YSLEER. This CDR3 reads CASSQDTGARGDTEAFF. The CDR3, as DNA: TGCGCCAGCAGCCAAGACACCGGGGCTCGGGGGGACACTGAAGCTTTCTTT.

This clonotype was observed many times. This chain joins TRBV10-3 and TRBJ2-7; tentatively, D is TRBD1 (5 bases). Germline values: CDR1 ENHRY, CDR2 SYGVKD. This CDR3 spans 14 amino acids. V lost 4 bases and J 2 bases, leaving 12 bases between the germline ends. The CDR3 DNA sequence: TGTGCCATCAGTGGCCCCGACAGAACCTACGAGCAGTACGTC. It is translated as CAISGPDRTYEQYV.

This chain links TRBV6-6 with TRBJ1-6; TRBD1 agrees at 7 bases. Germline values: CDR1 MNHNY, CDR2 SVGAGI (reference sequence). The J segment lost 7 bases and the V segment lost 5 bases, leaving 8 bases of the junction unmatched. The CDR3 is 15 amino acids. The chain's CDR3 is CASSDTGQSNSPLHF. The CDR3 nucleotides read TGTGCCAGCAGTGACACGGGACAGTCCAATTCACCCCTCCACTTT.

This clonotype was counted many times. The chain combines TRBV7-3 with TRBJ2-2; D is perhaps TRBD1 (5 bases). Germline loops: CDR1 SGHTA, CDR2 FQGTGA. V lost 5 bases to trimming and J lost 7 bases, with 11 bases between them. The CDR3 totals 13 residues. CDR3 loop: CASSRQGIGELFF. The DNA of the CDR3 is TGTGCCAGCAGCCGGCAGGGCATCGGGGAGCTGTTTTTT. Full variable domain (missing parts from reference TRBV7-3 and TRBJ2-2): GAGVSQTPSNKVTEKGKYVELRCDPISGHTALYWYRQSLGQGPEFLIYFQGTGAADDSGLPNDRFFAVRPEGSVSTLKIQRTERGDSAVYLCASSRQGIGELFFGEGSRLTVL.

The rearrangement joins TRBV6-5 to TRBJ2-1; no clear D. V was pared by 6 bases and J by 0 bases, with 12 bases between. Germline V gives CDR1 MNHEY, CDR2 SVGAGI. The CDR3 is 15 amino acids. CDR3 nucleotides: TGTGCCAGCAGCCCCCTGATGAGCTCCTACAATGAGCAGTTCTTC. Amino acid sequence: CASSPLMSSYNEQFF.

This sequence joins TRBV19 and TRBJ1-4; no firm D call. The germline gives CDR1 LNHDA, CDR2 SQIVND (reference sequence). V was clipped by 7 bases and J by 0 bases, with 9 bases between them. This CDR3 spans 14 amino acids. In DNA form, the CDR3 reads TGTGCCAGTAAGAGGGAACCAACTAATGAAAAACTGTTTTTT. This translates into CASKREPTNEKLFF.

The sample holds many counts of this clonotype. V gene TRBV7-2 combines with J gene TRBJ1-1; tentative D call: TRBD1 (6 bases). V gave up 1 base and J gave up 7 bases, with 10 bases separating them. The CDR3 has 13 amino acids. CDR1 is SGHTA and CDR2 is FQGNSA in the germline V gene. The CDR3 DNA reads TGTGCCAGCAGCTTAGGGGGGCAAGGTGAAGCTTTCTTT. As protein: CASSLGGQGEAFF.

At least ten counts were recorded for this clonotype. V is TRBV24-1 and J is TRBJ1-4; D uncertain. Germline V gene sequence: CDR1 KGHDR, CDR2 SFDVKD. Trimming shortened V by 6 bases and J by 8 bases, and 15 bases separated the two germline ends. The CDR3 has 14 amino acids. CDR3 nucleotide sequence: TGTGCCACCAGTCCGGCCAGGACGAAGGAAAAACTGTTTTTT. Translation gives CATSPARTKEKLFF.

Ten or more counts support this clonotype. The DNA for the CDR3 is TGCAGCGTTGATGTAGGAGGTTATGGCTACACCTTC. It yields the protein CSVDVGGYGYTF. J is TRBJ1-2 and V is TRBV29-1, with unresolved D. V was clipped by 3 bases and J by 5 bases, with 10 bases between them. CDR1 and CDR2 from the germline V gene are SQVTM and ANQGSEA. This CDR3 is 12 amino acids long.

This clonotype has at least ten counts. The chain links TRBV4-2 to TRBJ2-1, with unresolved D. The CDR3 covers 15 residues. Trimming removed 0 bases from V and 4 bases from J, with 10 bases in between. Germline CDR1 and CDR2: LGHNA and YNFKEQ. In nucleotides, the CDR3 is TGTGCCAGCAGCCAAGATGCCCCTGGTTACAATGAGCAGTTCTTC. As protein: CASSQDAPGYNEQFF.